This record looks at one T cell receptor beta chain sequence and its context. Its specificity is unknown. This specimen comes from a study of T cell responses to AZD1222 COVID-19 vaccine. Germline values: CDR1 MNHEY, CDR2 SMNVEV (reference sequence). Deletions cut 7 bases from V and 5 bases from J, with 15 bases between. CDR3 length: 13 amino acids. The method was immunoSEQ multiplex PCR; TCRdb's version includes in-frame clones alone and lacks a portion of them. In the table there are 100,000 to 150,000 clones, roughly 90% of which are singletons. Study-wide results and caveats: Repertoire sampling was restricted to post-peak T cell response timepoints. It should be noted that donors were predominantly white British and more often female, and clonal diversity was possibly underestimated. There were vaccine-associated CD4 TCRs across spike, dominant at 160-218 and 743-854.

V is TRBV27 and J is TRBJ2-7; D remains unclear. This receptor was identified in an adult in good health. Sequences were derived from peripheral blood, sampled on day 0 of AZD1222 vaccination. DNA for the CDR3: TGTGCCAGCATGCCCCCCCGGACCAACGAGCAGTACTTC. Its protein product is CASMPPRTNEQYF.